This TCR beta chain was obtained from a study of beta chain features in type 1 diabetes. General study results and limits: When Type 1 diabetes patients were examined, their TCRB CDR3s proved moderately but significantly shorter in all four CD4+ subsets. There were fewer insertions and more deletions at the VDJ junctions of type 1 diabetes patients.

This clone was seen repeatedly, ten times or more. Its antigen is not identified. The authors reverse transcribed all of the isolated RNA, so sequencing captured expressed TCRB transcripts. Clones were sequenced by immunoSEQ multiplex PCR, and TCRdb holds only the in-frame ones, with some missing. In the table there are about 250,000 clones, roughly an eighth of which are singletons. V lost 1 base to trimming and J lost 6 bases, with 10 bases between them. CDR1 is SGHTA, CDR2 FQGNSA, per germline. This CDR3 spans 13 amino acids. Sorted cells reached over 98% purity in every population. The sequence was obtained from a woman between 40 and 50 years old in good health. Sequenced material: naive CD4+ T cells from blood. The genes are TRBV7-2 and TRBJ2-7, with D possibly matching TRBD2 (5 bases). Here the CDR3 reads CASSLVRGVEQYF. The CDR3, as DNA: TGTGCCAGCAGCTTAGTTCGGGGAGTCGAGCAGTACTTC.